One and the same sample provided the 10 T cell receptor beta chains below, sequenced in a study of blood T cell repertoires in COVID-19. Only in-frame clones appear in the TCRdb table, and some are missing; sequencing was by immunoSEQ multiplex PCR. The sample records about 240,000 clones, roughly 90% being singletons. The sample consisted of PBMCs or T cells enriched from blood (not recorded which). These receptors were taken from a woman in her 30s who had recovered from COVID-19.

CDR3 sequence reads: CASSFNYEQYF. CDR3 coding DNA: TGTGCCAGCAGTTTTAACTACGAGCAGTACTTC. This chain links TRBV12-3 or TRBV12-4 with TRBJ2-7; the D is unclear. The V end lost 3 bases, the J end lost 3 bases, and 3 bases lay between the germline ends. CDR3 length: 11 residues.

This chain links TRBV11-2 with TRBJ1-4; possibly TRBD1 for D (5 bases). This CDR3 has 17 amino acids. V lost 4 bases and J lost 5, with 20 bases in between. CDR1 and CDR2 (germline): SGHAT, FQNNGV. CDR3 DNA sequence: TGTGCCAGCAGCTCCATTTTCTTAGGTCGGGGGAATGAAAAACTGTTTTTT. This translates into CASSSIFLGRGNEKLFF.

A few counts support this clone. This chain connects TRBV10-3 to TRBJ2-3, with a tentative D call TRBD1 (5 bases). Trimming left V 4 bases short and J 2 bases short, with 13 bases between. The V gene's germline CDR1 is ENHRY and CDR2 SYGVKD. The CDR3 is made up of 15 amino acids. CDR3 DNA sequence: TGTGCCATCAGTGCTCAGGGTCCCTACACAGATACGCAGTATTTT. It codes for CAISAQGPYTDTQYF.

The CDR3 nucleotides read TGTGCCAGCTCACAACAGGGGAGAGACACTGAAGCTTTCTTT. Translating gives CASSQQGRDTEAFF. This chain uses TRBV18 with TRBJ1-1; 7 nucleotides align to TRBD1. CDR3 length: 14 residues. Germline CDR1 reads KGHSH; CDR2 reads LQKENI. J lost 3 bases, V lost 4 bases, and 5 bases had no gene match.

In its sample, this clone was seen many times. V and J are TRBV7-2 and TRBJ2-1; no reliable D call. V gave up 6 bases and J gave up 1 base, with 10 bases separating them. Germline assignment: CDR1 SGHTA and CDR2 FQGNSA. The CDR3 consists of 14 residues. CDR3 region: CASRSELSYNEQFF. Written as DNA, the CDR3 is TGTGCCAGCAGGTCAGAATTGTCCTACAATGAGCAGTTCTTC.

The V gene is TRBV5-4, the J gene TRBJ2-5; 7 bases align to TRBD1. Losses at the gene ends were 3 bases for V and 3 bases for J; bases not matched to a gene: 2. Germline V lookup: CDR1 SGHNT, CDR2 YYREEE (reference sequence). The CDR3 is 13 amino acids. CDR3 DNA sequence: TGTGCCAGCAGCTGGGACAGAGAAGAGACCCAGTACTTC. It codes for CASSWDREETQYF.

This clone was seen just once. This chain connects TRBV6-5 to TRBJ1-5; D might be TRBD1 (6 bases). In germline, CDR1 is MNHEY, CDR2 SVGAGI. The CDR3 runs to 15 residues. The V end was cut by 6 bases, the J end by 7 bases, with 19 bases between. This chain's CDR3 is CASRSLRDTLQPQHF. The CDR3 coding sequence is TGTGCCAGCAGATCCCTCCGGGACACGTTACAGCCCCAGCATTTT.

The J gene is TRBJ1-2, the V gene TRBV4-3; possibly TRBD1 for D (5 bases). The V gene's germline CDR1 is LGHNA and CDR2 YSLEER. The V end was cut by 2 bases, the J end by 6 bases, with 13 bases between. CDR3 length: 14 amino acids. The CDR3: CASSQQGSSDGYTF. CDR3 DNA: TGCGCCAGCAGCCAACAGGGATCCTCGGATGGCTACACCTTC.

This chain joins TRBV7-9 and TRBJ2-1; no firm D call. Per the germline V gene, CDR1 is SEHNR and CDR2 is FQNEAQ (reference sequence). This CDR3 is 16 amino acids long. V was trimmed by 0 bases and J by 0 bases, leaving 9 bases between them. CDR3 bases: TGTGCCAGCAGCTTAGCCGTCTGGAGCTCCTACAATGAGCAGTTCTTC. This translates into CASSLAVWSSYNEQFF.

This clone was seen a single time. The chain has TRBV7-9 and TRBJ1-5; 8 bases align to TRBD1. The germline V gene encodes CDR1 SEHNR and CDR2 FQNEAQ (reference sequence). The CDR3 totals 16 residues. V dropped 1 base and J dropped 3; count of bases not matched to a gene: 5. The CDR3 protein is CASSLGGTGINQPQHF. The CDR3 DNA follows: TGTGCCAGCAGCTTAGGTGGGACAGGCATCAATCAGCCCCAGCATTTT. The full variable domain, with the rest looked up from reference TRBV7-9 and TRBJ1-5, is DTGVSQNPRHKITKRGQNVTFRCDPISEHNRLYWYRQTLGQGPEFLTYFQNEAQLEKSRLLSDRFSAERPKGSFSTLEIQRTEQGDSAMYLCASSLGGTGINQPQHFGDGTRLSIL.